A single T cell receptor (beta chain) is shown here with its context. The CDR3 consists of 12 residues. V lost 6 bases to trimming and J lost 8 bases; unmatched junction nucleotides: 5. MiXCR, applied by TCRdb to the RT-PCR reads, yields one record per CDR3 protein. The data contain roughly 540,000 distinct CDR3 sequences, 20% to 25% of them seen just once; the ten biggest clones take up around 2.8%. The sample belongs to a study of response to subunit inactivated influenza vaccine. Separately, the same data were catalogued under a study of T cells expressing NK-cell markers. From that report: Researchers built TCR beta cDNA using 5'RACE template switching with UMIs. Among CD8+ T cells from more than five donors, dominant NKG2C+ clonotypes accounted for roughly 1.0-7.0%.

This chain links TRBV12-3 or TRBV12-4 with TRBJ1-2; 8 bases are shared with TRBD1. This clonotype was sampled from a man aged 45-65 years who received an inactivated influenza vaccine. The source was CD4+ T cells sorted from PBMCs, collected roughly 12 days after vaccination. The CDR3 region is CASSPRTGGYTF. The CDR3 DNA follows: TGTGCCAGCAGCCCCCGGACAGGGGGCTACACCTTC.